A selection of T cell receptor beta chains follows, all from one sample in a study of cytomegalovirus exposure and HLA in healthy donors. The data were produced by immunoSEQ multiplex PCR, yet TCRdb's version contains in-frame clones alone and is incomplete. The data contain about 210,000 clones, 75% to 85% of them singletons. Sequencing input: PBMCs. Source of these receptors: a male donor in good health and CMV-seropositive. CDR3s include the opening cysteine and the closing phenylalanine or tryptophan. Each record gives: D gene, V gene, clone size, J gene, CDR3 protein, CDR3 DNA. A D gene is named only where the DNA matches it firmly. Some rows mark clone size as missing; the rest say once, few, many or name a class of expanded clone.

D gene: TRBD2; V gene: TRBV5-6; clone size: once; J gene: TRBJ2-5; CDR3 protein: CASSTFRLAGEVETQYF; CDR3 DNA: TGTGCCAGCAGCACATTCCGACTAGCGGGAGAGGTAGAGACCCAGTACTTC
D gene: NA; V gene: TRBV27; clone size: NA; J gene: TRBJ1-1; CDR3 protein: CASSLSRGMSTEAFF; CDR3 DNA: TGTGCCAGCAGTTTATCGCGGGGGATGAGCACTGAAGCTTTCTTT
D gene: TRBD1; V gene: TRBV6-6; clone size: NA; J gene: TRBJ1-1; CDR3 protein: CASSYGQGEAFF; CDR3 DNA: TGTGCCAGCAGTTACGGACAGGGGGAAGCTTTCTTT
D gene: TRBD2; V gene: TRBV7-2; clone size: NA; J gene: TRBJ2-3; CDR3 protein: CASSPSSGRADTQYF; CDR3 DNA: TGTGCCAGCAGCCCTTCTAGCGGGAGGGCAGATACGCAGTATTTT
D gene: TRBD1; V gene: TRBV10-3; clone size: NA; J gene: TRBJ2-1; CDR3 protein: CAISAAGQGARAPEQFF; CDR3 DNA: TGTGCCATCAGTGCGGCGGGACAGGGGGCTAGGGCGCCTGAGCAGTTCTTC
D gene: NA; V gene: TRBV19; clone size: NA; J gene: TRBJ1-1; CDR3 protein: CASSNRGSSVTEAFF; CDR3 DNA: TGTGCCAGTAGCAATCGTGGTTCCTCAGTGACTGAAGCTTTCTTT
D gene: NA; V gene: TRBV11-3; clone size: NA; J gene: TRBJ2-3; CDR3 protein: CASSLRQNTQYF; CDR3 DNA: TGTGCCAGCAGCCTGAGACAGAATACGCAGTATTTT
D gene: TRBD1; V gene: TRBV5-6; clone size: NA; J gene: TRBJ1-2; CDR3 protein: CASSFFQGADYGYTF; CDR3 DNA: TGTGCCAGCAGCTTTTTTCAGGGGGCGGACTATGGCTACACCTTC
D gene: TRBD2; V gene: TRBV18; clone size: NA; J gene: TRBJ2-2; CDR3 protein: CASSPWTSGNTGELFF; CDR3 DNA: TGTGCCAGCTCACCATGGACTAGCGGTAACACCGGGGAGCTGTTTTTT
D gene: TRBD2; V gene: TRBV7-9; clone size: NA; J gene: TRBJ2-5; CDR3 protein: CASSEASGGLVETQYF; CDR3 DNA: TGTGCCAGCAGCGAGGCTAGCGGGGGGTTAGTAGAGACCCAGTACTTC
D gene: NA; V gene: TRBV27; clone size: NA; J gene: TRBJ1-4; CDR3 protein: CASSLFPGSDEKLFF; CDR3 DNA: TGTGCCAGCAGTTTATTCCCAGGGTCTGATGAAAAACTGTTTTTT
D gene: NA; V gene: TRBV11-2; clone size: NA; J gene: TRBJ1-2; CDR3 protein: CASSPRRYGYTF; CDR3 DNA: TGTGCCAGCAGCCCACGGAGATATGGCTACACCTTC
D gene: NA; V gene: TRBV29-1; clone size: NA; J gene: TRBJ1-2; CDR3 protein: CSVEGTGKNYGYTF; CDR3 DNA: TGCAGCGTTGAAGGGACGGGGAAGAACTATGGCTACACCTTC
D gene: NA; V gene: TRBV27; clone size: NA; J gene: TRBJ2-3; CDR3 protein: CASSLTRNSRDTQYF; CDR3 DNA: TGTGCCAGCAGTTTAACTAGGAATTCCCGGGATACGCAGTATTTT
D gene: NA; V gene: TRBV6-5; clone size: NA; J gene: TRBJ1-1; CDR3 protein: CASSYSRGANTEAFF; CDR3 DNA: TGTGCCAGCAGTTACTCTCGGGGAGCCAATACTGAAGCTTTCTTT
D gene: NA; V gene: TRBV7-2; clone size: NA; J gene: TRBJ2-2; CDR3 protein: CASSRGRGVNTGELFF; CDR3 DNA: TGTGCCAGCTCTAGGGGGCGGGGGGTAAACACCGGGGAGCTGTTTTTT
D gene: TRBD2; V gene: TRBV7-9; clone size: NA; J gene: TRBJ2-7; CDR3 protein: CASRASWRGNYEQYF; CDR3 DNA: TGTGCCAGCAGGGCCTCCTGGCGGGGGAACTACGAGCAGTACTTC
D gene: TRBD2; V gene: TRBV27; clone size: few; J gene: TRBJ2-7; CDR3 protein: CASSLISGVASYEQYF; CDR3 DNA: TGTGCCAGCAGTTTAATTAGCGGGGTGGCGTCCTACGAGCAGTACTTC
D gene: TRBD2; V gene: TRBV7-2; clone size: NA; J gene: TRBJ2-7; CDR3 protein: CSSSPVIIAGRAYEQYF; CDR3 DNA: TGTTCCAGCAGCCCTGTAATAATAGCGGGGAGGGCCTACGAGCAGTACTTC
D gene: NA; V gene: TRBV4-1; clone size: NA; J gene: TRBJ2-3; CDR3 protein: CASSQDPGIGTDTQYF; CDR3 DNA: TGCGCCAGCAGCCAAGATCCGGGGATTGGTACAGATACGCAGTATTTT
D gene: NA; V gene: TRBV10-3; clone size: NA; J gene: TRBJ1-2; CDR3 protein: CAISEPQKALRGGYTF; CDR3 DNA: TGTGCCATCAGTGAGCCCCAAAAGGCTTTAAGGGGTGGCTACACCTTC
D gene: NA; V gene: TRBV4-3; clone size: few; J gene: TRBJ1-2; CDR3 protein: CASSQSGGQGYTF; CDR3 DNA: TGCGCCAGCAGCCAATCCGGGGGGCAAGGCTACACCTTC
D gene: TRBD1; V gene: TRBV7-7; clone size: few; J gene: TRBJ2-7; CDR3 protein: CASSATQGEQYF; CDR3 DNA: TGTGCCAGCAGCGCAACACAGGGGGAGCAGTACTTC
D gene: TRBD2; V gene: TRBV7-2; clone size: few; J gene: TRBJ2-5; CDR3 protein: CASSLGGGGARETQYF; CDR3 DNA: TGTGCCAGCAGCTTAGGCGGCGGGGGGGCTCGGGAGACCCAGTACTTC
D gene: NA; V gene: TRBV9; clone size: NA; J gene: TRBJ1-1; CDR3 protein: CASSVEGGEAFF; CDR3 DNA: TGTGCCAGCAGCGTAGAAGGGGGTGAAGCTTTCTTT
D gene: TRBD2; V gene: TRBV7-3; clone size: NA; J gene: TRBJ2-1; CDR3 protein: CASSLEVSSGMAYNEQFF; CDR3 DNA: TGTGCCAGCAGCTTAGAGGTGTCTAGCGGGATGGCCTACAATGAGCAGTTCTTC
D gene: NA; V gene: TRBV10-3; clone size: NA; J gene: TRBJ1-1; CDR3 protein: CAISYLARRLNTEAFF; CDR3 DNA: TGTGCCATCAGCTACTTAGCCCGACGGTTGAACACTGAAGCTTTCTTT
D gene: TRBD1; V gene: TRBV28; clone size: NA; J gene: TRBJ2-3; CDR3 protein: CASSFRGTGTDTQYF; CDR3 DNA: TGTGCCAGCAGTTTTCGAGGGACAGGGACAGATACGCAGTATTTT
D gene: NA; V gene: TRBV25-1; clone size: NA; J gene: TRBJ2-7; CDR3 protein: CASSGGQFLYEQYF; CDR3 DNA: TGTGCCAGCAGTGGTGGACAGTTCCTCTACGAGCAGTACTTC
D gene: NA; V gene: TRBV2; clone size: NA; J gene: TRBJ2-7; CDR3 protein: CASSDPGSNYEQYF; CDR3 DNA: TGTGCCAGCAGCGATCCCGGGTCCAACTACGAGCAGTACTTC
D gene: NA; V gene: TRBV6-5; clone size: NA; J gene: TRBJ2-2; CDR3 protein: CASRAQGNTGELFF; CDR3 DNA: TGTGCCAGCAGGGCGCAGGGGAACACCGGGGAGCTGTTTTTT
D gene: NA; V gene: TRBV6-4; clone size: few; J gene: TRBJ1-2; CDR3 protein: CASSERGSSNGYTF; CDR3 DNA: TGTGCCAGCAGTGAACGAGGCAGCAGCAATGGCTACACCTTC
D gene: NA; V gene: TRBV12-1; clone size: NA; J gene: TRBJ1-5; CDR3 protein: CASSFVGATGRDQPQHF; CDR3 DNA: TGTGCCAGCAGCTTTGTGGGAGCGACAGGGCGGGATCAGCCCCAGCATTTT
D gene: NA; V gene: TRBV5-4; clone size: NA; J gene: TRBJ2-1; CDR3 protein: CASSLIERRDEQFF; CDR3 DNA: TGTGCCAGCAGCTTGATCGAGAGGAGGGATGAGCAGTTCTTC
D gene: NA; V gene: TRBV5-6; clone size: NA; J gene: TRBJ1-1; CDR3 protein: CASSLTTGWVVTEAFF; CDR3 DNA: TGTGCCAGCAGCTTGACGACAGGATGGGTGGTCACTGAAGCTTTCTTT
D gene: NA; V gene: TRBV18; clone size: NA; J gene: TRBJ2-2; CDR3 protein: CASSPQQGRRAGELFF; CDR3 DNA: TGTGCCAGCTCACCACAGCAGGGCCGGAGGGCCGGGGAGCTGTTTTTT
D gene: NA; V gene: TRBV15; clone size: NA; J gene: TRBJ2-4; CDR3 protein: CATSRDLLQGAIQYF; CDR3 DNA: TGTGCCACCAGCAGAGATTTATTACAGGGTGCCATTCAGTACTTC
D gene: NA; V gene: TRBV19; clone size: NA; J gene: TRBJ1-5; CDR3 protein: CASSIATGWSQPQHF; CDR3 DNA: TGTGCCAGTAGTATAGCCACAGGGTGGTCTCAGCCCCAGCATTTT
D gene: TRBD2; V gene: TRBV30; clone size: few; J gene: TRBJ2-7; CDR3 protein: CAWTQGTSGYF; CDR3 DNA: TGTGCCTGGACGCAAGGGACTAGCGGTTACTTC
D gene: NA; V gene: TRBV19; clone size: NA; J gene: TRBJ1-5; CDR3 protein: CASSMGAEYSNQPQHF; CDR3 DNA: TGTGCCAGTAGTATGGGGGCAGAATATAGCAATCAGCCCCAGCATTTT
D gene: NA; V gene: TRBV7-2; clone size: NA; J gene: TRBJ2-1; CDR3 protein: CASSSGSGEQFF; CDR3 DNA: TGTGCCAGCAGCTCCGGGTCTGGTGAGCAGTTCTTC
D gene: NA; V gene: TRBV2; clone size: NA; J gene: TRBJ2-1; CDR3 protein: CASSSDRTYNEQFF; CDR3 DNA: TGTGCCAGCAGTTCCGACAGAACCTACAATGAGCAGTTCTTC
D gene: NA; V gene: TRBV4-3; clone size: NA; J gene: TRBJ2-7; CDR3 protein: CASSQGQWAFGEQYF; CDR3 DNA: TGCGCCAGCAGCCAAGGACAGTGGGCTTTCGGCGAGCAGTACTTC
D gene: NA; V gene: TRBV5-1; clone size: NA; J gene: TRBJ2-2; CDR3 protein: CASSFREYTGELFF; CDR3 DNA: TGCGCCAGCAGCTTCAGGGAATACACCGGGGAGCTGTTTTTT
D gene: TRBD1; V gene: TRBV11-2; clone size: few; J gene: TRBJ1-2; CDR3 protein: CASSLGTGSYGYTF; CDR3 DNA: TGTGCCAGCAGCCTCGGGACAGGGAGCTATGGCTACACCTTC